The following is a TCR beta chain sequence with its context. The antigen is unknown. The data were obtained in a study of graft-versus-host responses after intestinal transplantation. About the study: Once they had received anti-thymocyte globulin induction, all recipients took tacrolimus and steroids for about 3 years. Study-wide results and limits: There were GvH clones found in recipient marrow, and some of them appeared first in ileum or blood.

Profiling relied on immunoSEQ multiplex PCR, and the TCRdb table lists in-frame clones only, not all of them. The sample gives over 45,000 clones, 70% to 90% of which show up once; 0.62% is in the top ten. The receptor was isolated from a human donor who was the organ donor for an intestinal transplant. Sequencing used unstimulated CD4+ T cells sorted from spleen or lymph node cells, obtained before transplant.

The CDR3 coding sequence is TGTGCCAGCAGTCCCCTGGGACAGTCAAACTACGAGCAGTACTTC. It codes for CASSPLGQSNYEQYF. The V and J genes are TRBV27 and TRBJ2-7; TRBD1 aligns across 7 bases. The V gene end was trimmed by 5 bases and the J gene end by 3 bases; junction bases not matched to a gene: 10. The germline V gene encodes CDR1 MNHEY and CDR2 SMNVEV (reference sequence). The CDR3 has 15 residues.